These 17 T cell receptor beta chains share one sample of origin, sequenced in a study of post-analysis software for immune sequencing data. Points from the study as a whole: When patients were compared with controls, a handful of TRBV segments were more frequent, TRBV5-6, TRBV5-1 and TRBV20-1 among them.

Libraries were made from TCR beta cDNA, and they carried unique molecular identifiers. MiXCR was run by TCRdb on the PCR reads, yielding one entry per CDR3 protein. The sample consists of 750,000 to 900,000 distinct CDR3 sequences, 35% to 55% of them appearing once. Their cognate antigens are unknown. The sequenced sample consisted of blood. The receptors were gathered from a girl aged 5 to 17 with multiple sclerosis.

V usage is TRBV29-1 and J usage is TRBJ1-1, with D possibly matching TRBD1 (6 bases). Germline loops: CDR1 SQVTM, CDR2 ANQGSEA. Trimming cost V 6 bases and J 6 bases, with 23 bases left between them. The CDR3 spans 15 residues. CDR3 DNA: TGCAGCGTAACAACCGGGACACAAAATCGGGCTGAAGCTTTCTTT. It yields the protein CSVTTGTQNRAEAFF.

The V gene is TRBV28, the J gene TRBJ2-1, with TRBD1 matching 12 bases. The V segment lost 7 bases and the J segment 7 bases; nucleotides outside the gene matches: 5. Germline-derived CDR1 and CDR2 are MDHEN and SYDVKM. The CDR3 covers 14 residues. This CDR3 reads CASIGTGGRNEQFF. CDR3 sequence (DNA): TGTGCCAGCATCGGGACAGGGGGCAGGAATGAGCAGTTCTTC. The variable domain in full, with the rest retrieved from reference TRBV28 and TRBJ2-1, is DVKVTQSSRYLVKRTGEKVFLECVQDMDHENMFWYRQDPGLGLRLIYFSYDVKMKEKGDIPEGYSVSREKKERFSLILESASTNQTSMYLCASIGTGGRNEQFFGPGTRLTVL.

The V gene is TRBV5-6, the J gene TRBJ2-7; D not certain. V lost 3 bases and J 0 bases, leaving 10 bases between the germline ends. Per germline, CDR1 SGHDT and CDR2 YYEEEE. The CDR3 extends over 14 amino acids. The chain's CDR3 is CASSSPTHSYEQYF. CDR3 bases: TGTGCCAGCAGCTCACCGACCCACTCCTACGAGCAGTACTTC.

This clonotype was detected only once. The chain joins TRBV2 to TRBJ2-5; D gene unclear. Germline V gene data show CDR1 as SNHLY and CDR2 as FYNNEI. Between the trimmed V and J ends, which lost 7 bases and 5 bases, there was a span of 11 bases. CDR3 length equals 12 residues. The CDR3 bases are TGTGCCAGCAACGGACGACTGGAGACCCAGTACTTC. Its translation is CASNGRLETQYF.

This clonotype has only a few counts. The V gene is TRBV15, the J gene TRBJ1-2, with D maybe TRBD1 (6 bases). Trimming took off 0 bases at V and 5 bases at J, with 10 bases between the two ends. The germline gives CDR1 LNHNV, CDR2 YYDKDF (reference sequence). The CDR3 contains 14 residues. The CDR3 DNA reads as TGTGCCACCAGCAGAGACCGGGGACATTATGGCTACACCTTC. Translated, it gives CATSRDRGHYGYTF.

This clonotype was counted a few times. The chain combines TRBV30 with TRBJ2-1, with 11 bases lining up with TRBD2. V was pared by 8 bases and J by 4 bases, with 7 bases of the junction left unmatched. Per germline, CDR1 GTSNPN and CDR2 SVGIG (reference sequence). There are 14 residues in the CDR3. The CDR3 coding sequence is TGTGCCCTAACTAGCGGGAGTCTTTACAATGAGCAGTTCTTC. It translates to CALTSGSLYNEQFF.

Only a few counts were recorded for this clonotype. The chain couples TRBV20-1 to TRBJ2-3; tentative D call: TRBD2 (7 bases). V shed 0 bases and J shed 8 bases, with 18 bases lying between them. The CDR3 runs 15 residues. Germline V gene sequence: CDR1 DFQATT, CDR2 SNEGSKA (reference sequence). CDR3 nucleotide sequence: TGCAGTGCTAGAGACCCGGGGGGCCCAGGGCGTACGCAGTATTTT. Its protein product is CSARDPGGPGRTQYF.

This clonotype turned up a few times. This rearrangement joins TRBV9 to TRBJ2-5, with a weak D call TRBD2 (5 bases). CDR1 is SGDLS, CDR2 YYNGEE, per germline. The length of the CDR3 is 14 residues. With 3 bases removed from V and 3 bases from J, the gap between germline ends came to 12 bases. The CDR3 coding sequence is TGTGCCAGCAGCGAACGGACTGATAAAGAGACCCAGTACTTC. This translates into CASSERTDKETQYF.

The chain couples TRBV28 to TRBJ1-5, with D maybe TRBD1 (6 bases). The CDR3 sequence is 16 residues long. Germline CDR1 reads MDHEN; CDR2 reads SYDVKM. Between the trimmed V and J ends, which lost 5 bases and 4 bases, there was a span of 18 bases. The CDR3 sequence is CASSIYSGAPNQPQHF. CDR3 in DNA: TGTGCCAGCAGTATATACTCGGGGGCGCCGAATCAGCCCCAGCATTTT.

The chain joins TRBV12-3 or TRBV12-4 to TRBJ2-7; D is undetermined. The CDR3 extends over 14 amino acids. V was cut by 5 bases and J by 1 base, with 12 bases left in between. The CDR3 DNA reads TGTGCCAGCAGTCAAGAGACCCGGTCCTACGAGCAGTACTTC. Its translation: CASSQETRSYEQYF.

The gene calls are TRBV6-1 and TRBJ2-7; the D gene could be TRBD1 or TRBD2 (5 bases each). The V gene lost 6 bases and the J gene lost 2 bases, with 17 bases spanning the gap. This CDR3 is 15 amino acids long. Germline V gene sequence: CDR1 MNHNS, CDR2 SASEGT. CDR3 amino acids: CASRDSGRAAYEQYF. CDR3 coding DNA: TGTGCCAGCAGGGATTCGGGACGGGCGGCCTACGAGCAGTACTTC.

The chain uses TRBV9 and TRBJ2-7; perhaps TRBD1 as D (5 bases). Germline V gene sequence: CDR1 SGDLS, CDR2 YYNGEE. V was shortened by 8 bases and J by 3 bases, with 18 bases between the two germline ends. The length of the CDR3 is 14 residues. The CDR3 sequence: CASSSSDRFYEQYF. CDR3 DNA sequence: TGTGCCAGTTCCTCCTCCGACAGATTCTACGAGCAGTACTTC.

This clonotype was seen only a few times. In nucleotides, the CDR3 is TGTGCCAGCAGCCAAGATCAGACTAGCGGGACCACAGATACGCAGTATTTT. This encodes CASSQDQTSGTTDTQYF. The chain couples TRBV4-2 to TRBJ2-3, with 11 bases lining up with TRBD2. CDR1 is LGHNA, CDR2 YNFKEQ, per germline. The ends lost 0 bases at V and 2 bases at J; junction bases unmatched: 4. This CDR3 has 17 residues.

V is TRBV5-1 and J is TRBJ2-3; D perhaps matches TRBD1 (5 bases). Germline CDR1 SGHRS, CDR2 YFSETQ. V gave up 4 bases and J gave up 3 bases, with 12 bases separating them. CDR3 length: 14 residues. The chain's CDR3 is CASSTDKGTDTQYF. CDR3 sequence (DNA): TGCGCCAGCAGCACCGACAAGGGGACAGATACGCAGTATTTT.

The DNA of the CDR3 is TGCAGTGCTAGAGGGGCGGACGTCGGCGGCGCTTATGAAGCTTTCTTT. Protein: CSARGADVGGAYEAFF. V gene TRBV20-1 combines with J gene TRBJ1-1, with D uncertain. Germline V gives CDR1 DFQATT, CDR2 SNEGSKA (reference sequence). This CDR3 region has 16 residues. V was clipped by 1 base and J by 7 bases, with 22 bases between them.

The chain joins TRBV20-1 to TRBJ2-3, with unresolved D. The CDR3 length is 15 residues. Trimming shortened V by 2 bases and J by 3 bases, and 15 bases separated the two germline ends. Germline V gene data show CDR1 as DFQATT and CDR2 as SNEGSKA (reference sequence). This chain's CDR3 is CSARRPARETDTQYF. For the CDR3, the DNA is TGCAGTGCTAGACGCCCTGCCCGAGAGACAGATACGCAGTATTTT.

This chain links TRBV24-1 with TRBJ2-1, with TRBD2 matching 11 bases. This CDR3 spans 15 amino acids. The germline CDR1 and CDR2 sequences are KGHDR and SFDVKD. Trimming cost V 9 bases and J 5 bases; bases outside gene matches: 8. CDR3 nucleotide sequence: TGTGCCACCGGGTTAGCGGGAGGGCCCCACAATGAGCAGTTCTTC. It encodes CATGLAGGPHNEQFF.